This note documents a single T cell receptor beta chain sequence. Its specificity is unknown. The sample is drawn from a study of radiotherapy plus CTLA-4 blockade in lung cancer. Focal radiation plus CTLA-4 blockade with ipilimumab was administered to patients who had chemo-refractory metastatic non-small-cell lung cancer. Assay used: immunoSEQ multiplex PCR; TCRdb lists only in-frame clones, some missing. The sample has about 32,000 clones, more than 70% seen once. Trimming cost V 2 bases and J 6 bases, with 13 bases left between them. CDR3 size: 14 residues. Germline V lookup: CDR1 SGHRS, CDR2 YFSETQ. General study results and limits: Blood TCR clones of tumor origin expanded after radiotherapy plus ipilimumab. With interferon-beta, early dynamics of blood T cell clones were reported to best predict response.

This receptor was identified in a human donor with non-small cell lung cancer who had stable disease on radiotherapy plus ipilimumab. The chain joins TRBV5-1 to TRBJ2-3; TRBD1 is a possible D gene (5 bases). The source material was peripheral blood, sampled from a patient treated with radiotherapy plus ipilimumab. The CDR3 DNA reads TGCGCCAGCAGCTTCCGACAGATGGTGGATACGCAGTATTTT. It encodes CASSFRQMVDTQYF.